These 6 T cell receptor beta chains were sequenced from one sample in a study of shared clonotypes between healthy human individuals. Clones were read by immunoSEQ multiplex PCR, and TCRdb kept only the in-frame ones, dropping some. The sample has roughly 1,000,000 clones, around 82% seen once; the top ten hold under 0.6%. Input material: memory CD4+ T cells from PBMCs. Subset indicated: CD45RA-negative fraction. All receptors come from a man younger than 35 in good health. Some clones in this sample may be carry-over from other donors' samples.

The rearrangement links TRBV11-2 to TRBJ1-5; D not resolved. The CDR3 loop spans 13 amino acids. V was cut by 3 bases and J by 7 bases, with 10 bases left in between. Germline V CDR1 and CDR2: SGHAT, FQNNGV. The DNA of the CDR3 is TGTGCCAGCAGCTTTTCGGGAACCCAGCCCCAGCATTTT. Encoded protein: CASSFSGTQPQHF.

The chain has TRBV6-1 and TRBJ1-3; the D is unclear. This CDR3 region has 14 residues. Germline CDR1 is MNHNS and CDR2 is SASEGT. V was trimmed by 4 bases and J by 4 bases, leaving 11 bases between them. This chain's CDR3 is CASSAPATGNTIYF. In DNA form, the CDR3 reads TGTGCCAGCAGTGCTCCTGCAACGGGAAACACCATATATTTT.

The rearrangement joins TRBV14 to TRBJ2-5; maybe TRBD1 (5 bases). V lost 3 bases and J lost 0, with 14 bases in between. Germline-derived CDR1 and CDR2 are SGHDN and FVKESK. This CDR3 region has 16 residues. The CDR3 loop reads CASSQRDRVYQETQYF. CDR3 DNA: TGTGCCAGCAGCCAGAGAGACAGAGTGTACCAAGAGACCCAGTACTTC.

The chain has TRBV14 and TRBJ1-2; D is unresolved. CDR3 length: 13 residues. Trimming pared 0 bases from V and 6 bases from J, leaving 8 bases between. The V gene's germline CDR1 is SGHDN and CDR2 FVKESK. CDR3 region: CASSQDLVHGYTF. The CDR3 DNA follows: TGTGCCAGCAGCCAAGATCTCGTCCATGGCTACACCTTC.

This sequence joins TRBV2 and TRBJ1-2; D unclear. Trimming stripped 4 bases from V and 5 bases from J, with 11 bases between. The CDR3 consists of 13 residues. Germline assignment: CDR1 SNHLY and CDR2 FYNNEI. The CDR3 nucleotides read TGTGCCAGCAGTGCCGTGGGGTCATATGGCTACACCTTC. Translated: CASSAVGSYGYTF.

A single count supports this clone. This sequence joins TRBV28 and TRBJ1-5; D gene unclear. CDR1 and CDR2 (germline): MDHEN, SYDVKM. The CDR3 sequence is 14 residues long. The V gene lost 3 bases and the J gene lost 7 bases, with 13 bases spanning the gap. The CDR3 coding sequence is TGTGCCAGCAGTTTTATGGGTGTTTGGCAGCCCCAGCATTTT. Translation gives CASSFMGVWQPQHF.